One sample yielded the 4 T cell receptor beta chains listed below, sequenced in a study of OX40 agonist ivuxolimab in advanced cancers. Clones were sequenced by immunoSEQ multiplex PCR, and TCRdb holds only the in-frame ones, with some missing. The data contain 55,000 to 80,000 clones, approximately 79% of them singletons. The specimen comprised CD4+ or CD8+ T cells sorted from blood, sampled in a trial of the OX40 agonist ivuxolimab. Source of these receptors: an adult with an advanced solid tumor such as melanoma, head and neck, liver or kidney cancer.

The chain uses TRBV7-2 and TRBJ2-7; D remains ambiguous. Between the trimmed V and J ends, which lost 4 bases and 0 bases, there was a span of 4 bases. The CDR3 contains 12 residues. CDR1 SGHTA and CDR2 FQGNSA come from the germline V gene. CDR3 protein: CASSSNSYEQYF. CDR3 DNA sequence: TGTGCCAGCAGCTCCAACTCCTACGAGCAGTACTTC. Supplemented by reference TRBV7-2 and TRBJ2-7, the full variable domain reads GAGVSQSPSNKVTEKGKDVELRCDPISGHTALYWYRQSLGQGLEFLIYFQGNSAPDKSGLPSDRFSAERTGGSVSTLTIQRTQQEDSAVYLCASSSNSYEQYFGPGTRLTVT.

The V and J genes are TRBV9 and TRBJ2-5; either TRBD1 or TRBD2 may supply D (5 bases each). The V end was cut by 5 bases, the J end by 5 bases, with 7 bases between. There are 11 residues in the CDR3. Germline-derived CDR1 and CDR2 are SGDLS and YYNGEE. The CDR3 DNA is TGTGCCAGCAGTAGGGACGAGACCCAGTACTTC. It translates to CASSRDETQYF.

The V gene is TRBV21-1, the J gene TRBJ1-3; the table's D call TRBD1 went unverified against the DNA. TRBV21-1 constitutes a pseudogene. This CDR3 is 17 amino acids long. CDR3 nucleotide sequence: TGTGCCAGCAGCAAAGCGCACGGCAGGGCCATCGGAAACACCATATATTTT. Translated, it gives CASSKAHGRAIGNTIYF.

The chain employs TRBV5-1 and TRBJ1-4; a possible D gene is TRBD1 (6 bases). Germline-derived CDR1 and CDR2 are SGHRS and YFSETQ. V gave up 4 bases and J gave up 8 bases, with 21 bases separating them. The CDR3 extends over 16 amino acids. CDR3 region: CASSPETQGLGEKLFF. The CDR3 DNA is TGCGCCAGCAGCCCCGAAACTCAGGGGTTAGGGGAAAAACTGTTTTTT.